The 19 T cell receptor beta chains below were found in one sample sequenced in a study of early T cells in non-severe SARS-CoV-2 infection. TCRdb reprocessed the 5' RACE reads via MiXCR and lists one record per CDR3 protein. The sample records over 60,000 distinct CDR3 sequences, roughly an eighth being singletons. The sequences come from whole blood, collected at baseline. The receptors stem from an adult who was a healthcare worker with PCR-confirmed SARS-CoV-2 infection or an uninfected control (not recorded which).

The chain couples TRBV20-1 to TRBJ1-2, with D tentatively TRBD1 (5 bases). The CDR3 spans 12 residues. V was trimmed by 7 bases and J by 9 bases, leaving 18 bases between them. CDR1 DFQATT and CDR2 SNEGSKA come from the germline V gene (reference sequence). The CDR3 DNA reads TGCAGTGAAAAGTGGGGCATTAATAGCTACACCTTC. Encoded protein: CSEKWGINSYTF.

This clonotype was recorded a few times. CDR3 in amino acids: CASSLASKSGQGRYNEQFF. The CDR3 DNA sequence: TGTGCCAGCAGTTTAGCAAGTAAATCGGGACAGGGACGGTACAATGAGCAGTTCTTC. The gene calls are TRBV12-3 or TRBV12-4 and TRBJ2-1; 9 positions match TRBD1. Germline trimming cut 0 bases from V and 4 bases from J; bases unmatched to any gene: 13. The CDR3 totals 19 residues.

The CDR3 nucleotides read TGCAGTGCTAGGAGACAGGGAGGTGGCAGCTACGAGCAGTACTTC. Translation gives CSARRQGGGSYEQYF. The J gene is TRBJ2-7, the V gene TRBV20-1; D possibly corresponds to TRBD1 (7 bases). Trimming took 3 bases from V and 3 from J, leaving 18 bases between them. Per germline, CDR1 DFQATT and CDR2 SNEGSKA (reference sequence). The CDR3 spans 15 residues.

This chain links TRBV7-2 with TRBJ1-1; 7 nucleotides line up with TRBD1. The CDR3 has 16 residues. After removal of 2 bases from V and 1 base from J, the junction contained 7 bases not matched to a gene. Germline lookup yields CDR1 SGHTA and CDR2 FQGNSA. The CDR3 coding sequence is TGTGCCAGCAGCTTACGGCAGGGGGTCGGGAACACTGAAGCTTTCTTT. Encoded protein: CASSLRQGVGNTEAFF. The variable domain in full, completed from reference TRBV7-2 and TRBJ1-1, reads GAGVSQSPSNKVTEKGKDVELRCDPISGHTALYWYRQSLGQGLEFLIYFQGNSAPDKSGLPSDRFSAERTGGSVSTLTIQRTQQEDSAVYLCASSLRQGVGNTEAFFGQGTRLTVV.

The chain employs TRBV5-1 and TRBJ1-1; D remains ambiguous. Germline V lookup: CDR1 SGHRS, CDR2 YFSETQ. The CDR3 loop spans 13 amino acids. V was pared by 3 bases and J by 11 bases, with 17 bases between. CDR3 in DNA: TGCGCCAGCAGCTCGACCGTCCGACAAGGGGCTTTCTTT. Translated, it gives CASSSTVRQGAFF.

This clonotype was counted at least ten times. Written as DNA, the CDR3 is TGTGCCACCAGCCGACGGGACAGAGACACCGGGGAGCTGTTTTTT. Translating gives CATSRRDRDTGELFF. V and J are TRBV24-1 and TRBJ2-2; 7 bases are a match to TRBD1. The CDR3 extends over 15 amino acids. Germline-derived CDR1 and CDR2 are KGHDR and SFDVKD. After removal of 7 bases from V and 3 bases from J, the junction contained 7 bases not matched to a gene.

This clonotype turned up a few times. This chain connects TRBV4-2 to TRBJ1-5, with no clear D. CDR3 length equals 14 residues. Germline CDR1 and CDR2: LGHNA and YNFKEQ. Deletions cut 1 base from V and 2 bases from J, with 6 bases between. The CDR3 nucleotides read TGTGCCAGCAGCCAAGCCGAAGGCAATCAGCCCCAGCATTTT. It encodes CASSQAEGNQPQHF.

The sample holds many counts of this clonotype. J is TRBJ1-5 and V is TRBV4-2; D call uncertain. Germline V gene data show CDR1 as LGHNA and CDR2 as YNFKEQ. The CDR3 totals 14 residues. The V end was cut by 0 bases, the J end by 6 bases, with 9 bases between. CDR3 nucleotide sequence: TGTGCCAGCAGCCAAGATCTCAGTATTCAGCCCCAGCATTTT. This sequence encodes CASSQDLSIQPQHF.

This clonotype turned up a few times. The chain has TRBV9 and TRBJ1-1; D remains ambiguous. This CDR3 is 15 amino acids long. Trimming removed 2 bases at V and 0 bases at J, with 11 bases between. Germline V lookup: CDR1 SGDLS, CDR2 YYNGEE. The DNA for the CDR3 is TGTGCCAGCAGCGTCCATCAGGAAGTGAACACTGAAGCTTTCTTT. Translation gives CASSVHQEVNTEAFF. Filled out from reference TRBV9 and TRBJ1-1, the complete variable domain reads DSGVTQTPKHLITATGQRVTLRCSPRSGDLSVYWYQQSLDQGLQFLIQYYNGEERAKGNILERFSAQQFPDLHSELNLSSLELGDSALYFCASSVHQEVNTEAFFGQGTRLTVV.

The table lists this clonotype with many counts. The chain combines TRBV10-3 with TRBJ1-2; 9 nucleotides agree with TRBD1. The CDR3 extends over 17 amino acids. Trimming cost V 4 bases and J 4 bases; bases outside gene matches: 13. Germline V gene sequence: CDR1 ENHRY, CDR2 SYGVKD. The CDR3 reads CAISASTGTGFVYGYTF. DNA of the CDR3: TGTGCCATCAGTGCGAGCACCGGGACAGGGTTTGTCTATGGCTACACCTTC.

The sample holds a few counts of this clonotype. The chain carries TRBV3-1 and TRBJ2-5, with 7 nucleotides matching TRBD1. Germline V gene sequence: CDR1 LGHDT, CDR2 YNNKEL (reference sequence). This CDR3 contains 15 residues. The V and J ends lost 5 bases and 1 base, in that order; junction bases with no gene match: 7. In DNA, the CDR3 is TGTGCCAGCAGCGACTTCACAGGGGCCCAAGAGACCCAGTACTTC. It specifies CASSDFTGAQETQYF.

In its sample, this clonotype was seen many times. The rearrangement uses TRBV6-2 or TRBV6-3 and TRBJ2-4; 14 bases align to TRBD2. Germline values: CDR1 MNHEY, CDR2 SVGEGT. Trimming took 5 bases from V and 2 from J; bases not matched to a gene: 20. The CDR3 extends over 22 amino acids. CDR3 in DNA: TGTGCCAGCAGTCCATACAGGGGACTAGCGGGGGAAGTGCTATGGCCCAAAAACATTCAGTACTTC. It specifies CASSPYRGLAGEVLWPKNIQYF.

This clonotype has more than one count but fewer than ten. J is TRBJ1-6 and V is TRBV4-1; tentatively, D is TRBD1 (5 bases). Trimming removed 4 bases at V and 9 bases at J, with 16 bases between. This CDR3 contains 15 residues. Germline CDR1 MGHRA, CDR2 YSYEKL. In DNA, the CDR3 is TGCGCCAGCAGCCGAACGGACATCGTTGGTTCACCCCTCCACTTT. Translation gives CASSRTDIVGSPLHF.

A few counts support this clonotype. The chain employs TRBV4-1 and TRBJ2-7; maybe TRBD1 (5 bases). Trimming cost V 4 bases and J 4 bases, with 17 bases left between them. Germline-derived CDR1 and CDR2 are MGHRA and YSYEKL. The CDR3 is 15 residues long. This chain's CDR3 is CASSPQPRTSYEQYF. DNA for the CDR3: TGCGCCAGCAGCCCGCAGCCGCGGACAAGTTACGAGCAGTACTTC.

This clonotype came up many times. This sequence joins TRBV7-9 and TRBJ1-1; D is perhaps TRBD1 (5 bases). Germline-derived CDR1 and CDR2 are SEHNR and FQNEAQ (reference sequence). CDR3 length: 15 residues. With 0 bases removed from V and 5 bases from J, the gap between germline ends came to 13 bases. The CDR3 coding sequence is TGTGCCAGCAGCTTAGCAGGGGCGCTTGAGACTGAAGCTTTCTTT. It encodes CASSLAGALETEAFF.

V gene TRBV24-1 combines with J gene TRBJ1-1, with D unclear. Trimming cost V 9 bases and J 1 base, with 11 bases left between them. The CDR3 contains 13 residues. Germline CDR1 KGHDR, CDR2 SFDVKD. CDR3 coding DNA: TGTGCCACCCGGGGATCAACGAACACTGAAGCTTTCTTT. This gives the protein CATRGSTNTEAFF.

This chain links TRBV28 with TRBJ1-6; D unclear. Per the germline V gene, CDR1 is MDHEN and CDR2 is SYDVKM. Trimming removed 6 bases at V and 11 bases at J, with 17 bases between. This CDR3 spans 14 amino acids. CDR3: CASSLPGRRPPLHF. The CDR3 DNA reads as TGTGCCAGCAGCTTACCCGGGAGGCGACCACCCCTCCACTTT.

The chain combines TRBV11-2 with TRBJ2-7; TRBD1 matches 7 bases. In germline, CDR1 is SGHAT, CDR2 FQNNGV. The ends lost 4 bases at V and 2 bases at J; junction bases unmatched: 8. The CDR3 is 15 residues long. The CDR3 loop reads CASSSDRIPAYEQYF. The DNA of the CDR3 is TGTGCCAGCAGCTCGGACAGGATACCCGCCTACGAGCAGTACTTC.

This clonotype was found many times. J is TRBJ1-1 and V is TRBV14; no clear D gene. Germline V lookup: CDR1 SGHDN, CDR2 FVKESK. Deletions cut 4 bases from V and 1 base from J, with 13 bases between. CDR3 size: 15 residues. The CDR3 is CASSRGSGSNTEAFF. Here the CDR3 DNA reads TGTGCCAGCAGCCGGGGTAGCGGGTCGAACACTGAAGCTTTCTTT.